The rows below give T cell receptor beta chains drawn from one sample of a study of control samples from healthy donors and cancer patients. The assay was immunoSEQ multiplex PCR, and TCRdb's table has in-frame clones only and misses some. Of around 100,000 clones listed, around 92% are singletons. The sample consisted of blood. The receptors were gathered from a woman between 18 and 29 years old in good health. CDR3s include the opening cysteine and the closing phenylalanine or tryptophan. The D gene is left open where the match is weak. Expanded clones are given a class, and other clones once, few, many or no size at all.

j_call,d_call,v_call,clone_size,cdr3_nt,cdr3_aa
TRBJ1-6,-,TRBV5-5,once,TGTGCCAGCAGCTTCCTCGGGGGGGCGGATAATTCACCCCTCCACTTT,CASSFLGGADNSPLHF
TRBJ2-5,TRBD1,TRBV28,-,TGTGCCAGCAGTCCGGGACAGGGGGCGGGAGAGACCCAGTACTTC,CASSPGQGAGETQYF
TRBJ2-7,TRBD2,TRBV11-2,-,TGTGCCAGCAGCTCGATCACTAGCGGGGGTTTTTTGCAGTACTTC,CASSSITSGGFLQYF
TRBJ2-3,TRBD2,TRBV28,-,TGTGCCAGCAGTTTCCCCGGGGCACTAGCGGGGAGGGATACGCAGTATTTT,CASSFPGALAGRDTQYF
TRBJ1-5,TRBD1,TRBV5-6,few,TGTGCCAGCAGCTCCTTTGGGACAGGGGATTCTCAGCCCCAGCATTTT,CASSSFGTGDSQPQHF
TRBJ1-4,-,TRBV30,-,TGTGCCTGGAGTCCCCAGGGAATAGGGACTAATGAAAAACTGTTTTTT,CAWSPQGIGTNEKLFF
TRBJ2-5,TRBD2,TRBV14,-,TGTGCCAGCAGCCGCCTAGGAGCGGGAGAGGGGGGGCAAGAGACCCAGTACTTC,CASSRLGAGEGGQETQYF
TRBJ2-7,TRBD1,TRBV10-3,-,TGTGCCATCAGGGGGACAGGTACTATTGACGAGCAGTACTTC,CAIRGTGTIDEQYF
TRBJ2-3,TRBD1,TRBV7-8,once,TGTGCCAGCAGCTTAGTTACAGGGGGTAATCCGTCAGATACGCAGTATTTT,CASSLVTGGNPSDTQYF
TRBJ2-1,-,TRBV7-9,-,TGTGCCAGCAGCACCGCCGGGAGTAGGAATGAGCAGTTCTTC,CASSTAGSRNEQFF
TRBJ1-2,-,TRBV3-1/TRBV3-2,-,TGTGCCAGGGGGGGTTATGGCTACACCTTC,CARGGYGYTF